These T cell receptor beta chains were read from a single sample in a study of radiotherapy plus CTLA-4 blockade in lung cancer. Profiling relied on immunoSEQ multiplex PCR, and the TCRdb table lists in-frame clones only, not all of them. The table lists tens of thousands of clones, about three quarters of them singletons. Sequenced material: peripheral blood, taken from a patient treated with radiotherapy plus ipilimumab. The receptors were gathered from a human donor with non-small cell lung cancer who had stable disease on radiotherapy plus ipilimumab. CDR3s include the opening cysteine and the closing phenylalanine or tryptophan. A D gene is named only where the DNA matches it firmly. Not all rows give a size; the values are once, few, many and, for expanded clones, a class.

CASSLSPRNTEAFF,TGTGCCAGCAGTTTATCTCCCAGGAACACTGAAGCTTTCTTT,TRBV28,TRBJ1-1,.,few
CASSFQQISGANVLTF,TGTGCCAGCAGTTTTCAGCAGATCTCTGGGGCCAACGTCCTGACTTTC,TRBV27,TRBJ2-6,.,few
CASSPGRNYGYTF,TGTGCCAGCTCACCGGGGCGTAACTATGGCTACACCTTC,TRBV18,TRBJ1-2,.,.
CASSKRGDVYEQYF,TGTGCCAGCTCTAAGCGGGGCGACGTTTACGAGCAGTACTTC,TRBV6-1,TRBJ2-7,TRBD2,.
CASSGLAVLDTQYF,TGTGCCAGCAGTGGACTAGCGGTCTTAGATACGCAGTATTTT,TRBV6-1,TRBJ2-3,TRBD2,.
CASSLMYLAGVYNEQFF,TGTGCCAGCAGCTTGATGTACTTGGCGGGAGTTTACAATGAGCAGTTCTTC,TRBV5-8,TRBJ2-1,TRBD2,.
CASSLASETQYF,TGCGCCAGCAGCTTGGCCTCAGAGACCCAGTACTTC,TRBV5-1,TRBJ2-5,.,.
CASSLGWGSKETQYF,TGCGCCAGCAGCTTGGGTTGGGGCAGTAAAGAGACCCAGTACTTC,TRBV5-1,TRBJ2-5,.,.
CASRRSPTPASYEQYF,TGTGCCAGCAGGCGAAGCCCGACACCCGCCTCGTACGAGCAGTACTTC,TRBV2,TRBJ2-7,.,.
CASSLLRQEANYGYTF,TGTGCCAGCAGCTTATTGCGACAGGAGGCCAACTATGGCTACACCTTC,TRBV11-3,TRBJ1-2,.,.
CASSPGSGSSYEQYF,TGCGCCAGCAGCCCCGGGAGCGGGAGTTCGTACGAGCAGTACTTC,TRBV5-1,TRBJ2-7,TRBD2,.
CASSPSGSGVYNEQFF,TGTGCCAGCAGCCCGTCAGGTAGCGGGGTCTACAATGAGCAGTTCTTC,TRBV7-9,TRBJ2-1,TRBD2,.
CASRRDRVFSAVEQYF,TGTGCCAGCAGACGGGACAGGGTTTTTAGCGCGGTCGAGCAGTACTTC,TRBV9,TRBJ2-7,TRBD1,.
CASSQDRVWHEKLFF,TGTGCCAGCAGCCAGGACAGGGTGTGGCATGAAAAACTGTTTTTT,TRBV28,TRBJ1-4,TRBD1,.
CAGGQNQETQYF,TGTGCCGGGGGACAAAACCAAGAGACCCAGTACTTC,TRBV28,TRBJ2-5,.,.
CASSVTSGATNEKLFF,TGTGCCAGCAGTGTCACCTCAGGGGCAACTAATGAAAAACTGTTTTTT,TRBV25-1,TRBJ1-4,.,.
CASSFGGINQPQHF,TGTGCCAGCAGTTTCGGGGGGATCAATCAGCCCCAGCATTTT,TRBV27,TRBJ1-5,.,.
CASSPRTGGGYTF,TGTGCCAGCAGCCCGAGGACAGGGGGTGGCTACACCTTC,TRBV7-9,TRBJ1-2,TRBD1,medium-sized
CASSWDRDAGAFF,TGTGCCAGCAGCTGGGACAGGGATGCGGGAGCTTTCTTT,TRBV5-4,TRBJ1-1,TRBD1,once
CASSLRGSTNEKLFF,TGCGCCAGCAGCTTGCGGGGCTCAACTAATGAAAAACTGTTTTTT,TRBV5-1,TRBJ1-4,.,once
CASSYGQAGQETQYF,TGTGCCAGCAGTTACGGCCAGGCTGGGCAAGAGACCCAGTACTTC,TRBV6-6,TRBJ2-5,.,.
CASSWTSGEQYF,TGCGCCAGCAGCTGGACATCGGGGGAGCAGTACTTC,TRBV5-1,TRBJ2-7,.,.
CASSSEGGAGDFNNEQFF,TGCGCCAGCAGCTCGGAGGGAGGAGCGGGAGACTTTAACAATGAGCAGTTCTTC,TRBV5-1,TRBJ2-1,TRBD2,once
CASSPPGRPGETQYF,TGTGCCAGCAGCCCCCCTGGGCGGCCGGGGGAGACCCAGTACTTC,TRBV14,TRBJ2-5,.,.
CASSPQGYGANVLTF,TGTGCCAGCAGCCCACAGGGATACGGGGCCAACGTCCTGACTTTC,TRBV7-6,TRBJ2-6,.,.
CASSPRPGRQETQYF,TGCGCCAGCAGCCCGAGACCCGGGAGGCAAGAGACCCAGTACTTC,TRBV5-1,TRBJ2-5,TRBD2,few
CASSPRTGMNTEAFF,TGTGCCAGCAGCCCTCGGACAGGCATGAACACTGAAGCTTTCTTT,TRBV7-9,TRBJ1-1,TRBD1,.
CASSYRGQGGGGGETQYF,TGTGCCAGCAGCTATCGAGGACAGGGAGGAGGAGGTGGAGAGACCCAGTACTTC,TRBV7-9,TRBJ2-5,TRBD1,.
CASSSLQGDRLMQYF,TGTGCCAGCAGCTCCCTCCAGGGGGACAGGTTGATGCAGTACTTC,TRBV11-2,TRBJ2-7,TRBD1,.
CASSVDRVYNEQFF,TGTGCCAGCAGCGTGGACAGGGTTTACAATGAGCAGTTCTTC,TRBV5-5,TRBJ2-1,TRBD1,few
CASSLRQGANGEKLFF,TGTGCCAGCAGCCTCAGACAGGGGGCGAATGGTGAAAAACTGTTTTTT,TRBV7-2,TRBJ1-4,TRBD1,.
CASKLGLAEETQYF,TGTGCCAGCAAGCTAGGACTAGCGGAAGAGACCCAGTACTTC,TRBV6-1,TRBJ2-5,TRBD2,.
CASSISWDSSGSPLHF,TGTGCCAGTAGTATATCGTGGGACTCTTCAGGTTCACCCCTCCACTTT,TRBV19,TRBJ1-6,.,.
CASCQPGKTYGYTF,TGTGCCAGCTGCCAACCAGGAAAGACCTATGGCTACACCTTC,TRBV5-4,TRBJ1-2,.,.
CASSIDRSNTGELFF,TGTGCCAGCAGCATTGACAGGTCGAACACCGGGGAGCTGTTTTTT,TRBV2,TRBJ2-2,.,.
CASSIAGTGSNEQFF,TGTGCCAGCAGCATAGCTGGGACAGGGAGCAATGAGCAGTTCTTC,TRBV7-9,TRBJ2-1,TRBD1,.
CASSLEGQASYEQYF,TGCGCCAGCAGCTTGGAGGGGCAGGCATCGTATGAGCAGTACTTC,TRBV5-1,TRBJ2-7,.,.
CASSKGALSAGVPYNEQFF,TGTGCCAGCAGCAAAGGTGCCCTCAGCGCCGGCGTTCCCTACAATGAGCAGTTCTTC,TRBV21-1,TRBJ2-1,.,few
CASSKGTGVPYGYTF,TGTGCCAGTAGTAAAGGGACAGGGGTTCCCTATGGCTACACCTTC,TRBV19,TRBJ1-2,TRBD1,few
CASSVGGLGTQYF,TGTGCCAGCAGCGTAGGGGGCCTCGGAACGCAGTATTTT,TRBV9,TRBJ2-3,.,.
CASSLRPGQSYEQYF,TGTGCCAGCAGCTTGCGCCCGGGACAGAGCTACGAGCAGTACTTC,TRBV11-3,TRBJ2-7,TRBD1,.
CASGLVPIGVEFYQPQHF,TGTGCTAGTGGTTTGGTACCGATCGGGGTTGAATTTTATCAGCCCCAGCATTTT,TRBV12-5,TRBJ1-5,.,.
CASSLPTGGGSRHF,TGTGCCAGCAGTTTACCGACAGGGGGAGGATCCCGGCATTTT,TRBV28,TRBJ1-5,TRBD1,.
CASSAGWGSSYEQYF,TGTGCCAGCAGTGCCGGGTGGGGGAGCTCCTACGAGCAGTACTTC,TRBV28,TRBJ2-7,.,once
CASGNSGDGYTF,TGTGCCAGCGGCAACTCAGGGGATGGCTACACCTTC,TRBV11-2,TRBJ1-2,.,.
CASSLQGANTEAFF,TGTGCCAGCAGCTTACAGGGTGCGAACACTGAAGCTTTCTTT,TRBV11-3,TRBJ1-1,.,.
CASILASGSGEQYF,TGCGCCAGCATCTTGGCTAGCGGGAGCGGAGAGCAGTACTTC,TRBV10-2,TRBJ2-7,TRBD2,medium-sized
CASSSTGQGGGYTF,TGCGCCAGCAGCTCCACGGGACAGGGAGGTGGCTACACCTTC,TRBV5-1,TRBJ1-2,TRBD1,few
CASSSMEAKNIQYF,TGTGCCAGCAGCTCAATGGAAGCCAAAAACATTCAGTACTTC,TRBV11-2,TRBJ2-4,.,.
CASSTDALNTEAFF,TGTGCCAGCAGCACAGACGCGCTGAACACTGAAGCTTTCTTT,TRBV2,TRBJ1-1,.,.
CASSPGRTEWSSGANVLTF,TGTGCCAGTAGTCCCGGGAGGACAGAATGGTCATCTGGGGCCAACGTCCTGACTTTC,TRBV19,TRBJ2-6,.,.
CASSLFREETQYF,TGCGCCAGCAGCTTGTTCAGAGAAGAGACCCAGTACTTC,TRBV5-1,TRBJ2-5,.,.
CASSNSRGIVSYNEQFF,TGTGCCAGCAGTAACTCAAGGGGCATTGTGTCCTACAATGAGCAGTTCTTC,TRBV27,TRBJ2-1,.,once
CASSLTGENYGYTF,TGTGCCAGCAGCTTGACAGGGGAAAACTATGGCTACACCTTC,TRBV7-9,TRBJ1-2,TRBD1,.
CASSIGTANTEAFF,TGTGCCAGTAGTATAGGGACGGCGAACACTGAAGCTTTCTTT,TRBV19,TRBJ1-1,.,.
CASSYSGRNGYTF,TGTGCCAGCAGTTACTCTGGGCGTAACGGCTACACCTTC,TRBV6-5,TRBJ1-2,.,.
CASSQGTEAFF,TGTGCCAGCAGTCAGGGGACTGAAGCTTTCTTT,TRBV6-1,TRBJ1-1,.,once
CASSYRGQPQHF,TGTGCCAGCAGCTATAGGGGGCAGCCCCAGCATTTT,TRBV14,TRBJ1-5,.,.
CASSFRTSGRSGSYEQYF,TGTGCCAGCAGTTTCCGGACTAGCGGGAGATCGGGTTCCTACGAGCAGTACTTC,TRBV27,TRBJ2-7,TRBD2,.